These 24 T cell receptor beta chains came from one sample sequenced in a study of PD-1 blockade in classical Hodgkin lymphoma. Profiled with immunoSEQ multiplex PCR; TCRdb holds only in-frame clones, not every one. Of about 13,000 clones in the sample, about four fifths were seen once. All patients relapsed after autologous stem cell transplantation, and brentuximab vedotin exposure varied. The sample in question was peripheral blood mononuclear cells (PBMCs), obtained at baseline. The receptors derive from a human donor with classical Hodgkin lymphoma.

The chain joins TRBV6-1 to TRBJ2-2; TRBD2 might be the D (6 bases). This CDR3 contains 15 residues. V was trimmed by 4 bases and J by 3 bases, leaving 12 bases between them. In germline, CDR1 is MNHNS, CDR2 SASEGT. Here the CDR3 reads CASSGQGGDTGELFF. The CDR3 DNA is TGTGCCAGCAGTGGTCAGGGAGGAGACACCGGGGAGCTGTTTTTT.

This sequence joins TRBV4-2 and TRBJ2-6, with 7 bases that match TRBD1. This CDR3 is built from 18 residues. Trimming removed 1 base from V and 1 base from J; junction bases left unmatched: 7. Germline lookup yields CDR1 LGHNA and CDR2 YNFKEQ. The CDR3 here is CASSQARDSGSGANVLTF. In DNA, the CDR3 is TGTGCCAGCAGCCAAGCAAGGGACAGTGGTTCTGGGGCCAACGTCCTGACTTTC.

This clone was seen more than once but under ten times. This rearrangement joins TRBV15 to TRBJ2-7, with 9 bases lining up with TRBD2. CDR1 and CDR2 from the germline V gene are LNHNV and YYDKDF (reference sequence). This CDR3 is 14 amino acids long. V lost 1 base, J lost 8 bases, and 6 bases stayed unmatched. The CDR3 loop is CATSRGMLAGKQYF. The CDR3 coding sequence is TGTGCCACCAGCAGAGGGATGCTAGCGGGGAAGCAGTACTTC. Full variable domain (missing parts from reference TRBV15 and TRBJ2-7): DAMVIQNPRYQVTQFGKPVTLSCSQTLNHNVMYWYQQKSSQAPKLLFHYYDKDFNNEADTPDNFQSRRPNTSFCFLDIRSPGLGDTAMYLCATSRGMLAGKQYFGPGTRLTVT.

This clone showed up just a few times. The chain uses TRBV15 and TRBJ2-1; tentative D call: TRBD1 (5 bases). Germline V gene lookup returns CDR1 LNHNV and CDR2 YYDKDF (reference sequence). CDR3 length equals 16 residues. Trimming cost V 0 bases and J 8 bases, with 17 bases left between them. The CDR3 bases are TGTGCCACCAGCAGAGATCGGGCAGGGAATTCGGATGAGCAGTTCTTC. It yields the protein CATSRDRAGNSDEQFF.

The chain combines TRBV7-2 with TRBJ2-3; D is unclear. Germline CDR1 SGHTA, CDR2 FQGNSA. V shed 5 bases and J shed 4 bases, with 16 bases lying between them. The CDR3 has 15 residues. The CDR3 nucleotides read TGTGCCAGCAGCCAACTCATCACCCCCGCAGATACGCAGTATTTT. It translates to CASSQLITPADTQYF.

This clone appeared once. V gene TRBV7-6 combines with J gene TRBJ2-7, with 9 bases aligning to TRBD2. Germline-derived CDR1 and CDR2 are SGHVS and FNYEAQ. V dropped 7 bases and J dropped 5; count of bases not matched to a gene: 6. This CDR3 is built from 13 residues. CDR3 residues: CASTPGLAHEQYF. The CDR3 DNA reads as TGTGCCAGCACCCCGGGACTAGCCCACGAGCAGTACTTC.

The gene calls are TRBV15 and TRBJ1-1; no clear D gene. Trimming shortened V by 4 bases and J by 0 bases, and 9 bases separated the two germline ends. From germline, CDR1 is LNHNV and CDR2 YYDKDF (reference sequence). The CDR3 extends over 14 amino acids. The CDR3 here is CATSTGYMNTEAFF. For the CDR3, the DNA is TGTGCCACCAGCACCGGATACATGAACACTGAAGCTTTCTTT.

The gene calls are TRBV6-6 and TRBJ2-7; TRBD2 aligns across 9 bases. J was trimmed by 6 bases and V by 0 bases; bases with no gene match: 6. The CDR3 covers 15 residues. Germline lookup yields CDR1 MNHNY and CDR2 SVGAGI (reference sequence). The CDR3 protein is CASSYSGAGGLEQYF. The CDR3 coding sequence is TGTGCCAGCAGTTACTCGGGAGCGGGAGGCCTCGAGCAGTACTTC.

This clone was seen only a few times. J is TRBJ1-5 and V is TRBV6-1; TRBD1 might be the D (6 bases). Between the trimmed V and J ends, which lost 1 base and 4 bases, there was a span of 8 bases. Germline CDR1 is MNHNS and CDR2 is SASEGT. The CDR3 consists of 14 residues. CDR3 bases: TGTGCCAGCAGTGAAGGGACAGAAAATCAGCCCCAGCATTTT. Translation: CASSEGTENQPQHF.

The chain uses TRBV4-3 and TRBJ1-6, with 7 nucleotides matching TRBD1. The CDR3 length is 14 residues. Trimming at V came to 2 bases and at J to 8 bases, leaving 3 bases not matched to a gene. Germline CDR1 and CDR2: LGHNA and YSLEER. As DNA, the CDR3 is TGCGCCAGCAGCCAACGGGACAGAGATTCACCCCTCCACTTT. Residues: CASSQRDRDSPLHF.

The chain carries TRBV19 and TRBJ2-3, with D uncertain. Germline-derived CDR1 and CDR2 are LNHDA and SQIVND (reference sequence). CDR3 length equals 15 residues. V shed 1 base and J shed 1 base, with 9 bases lying between them. The CDR3 DNA reads TGTGCCAGTAGTATAGGTAACCATCGCACAGATACGCAGTATTTT. Translating it yields CASSIGNHRTDTQYF.

V is TRBV6-5 and J is TRBJ2-7, with D possibly being TRBD2 (6 bases). Per the germline V gene, CDR1 is MNHEY and CDR2 is SVGAGI. With 5 bases removed from V and 3 bases from J, the gap between germline ends came to 17 bases. The CDR3 has 15 amino acids. CDR3 coding DNA: TGTGCCAGCAGTACGCCTAGAGCGGGCTACTACGAGCAGTACTTC. Its translation is CASSTPRAGYYEQYF.

The rearrangement uses TRBV7-9 and TRBJ1-6; tentative D call: TRBD1 (6 bases). Germline V CDR1 and CDR2: SEHNR, FQNEAQ (reference sequence). Trimming pared 4 bases from V and 9 bases from J, leaving 16 bases between. The CDR3 has 15 amino acids. CDR3 sequence (DNA): TGTGCCAGCAGCTCACAGGGTAGGGAAAGTTCACCCCTCCACTTT. It yields the protein CASSSQGRESSPLHF. The entire variable domain, with the rest obtained from reference TRBV7-9 and TRBJ1-6, is as follows: DTGVSQNPRHKITKRGQNVTFRCDPISEHNRLYWYRQTLGQGPEFLTYFQNEAQLEKSRLLSDRFSAERPKGSFSTLEIQRTEQGDSAMYLCASSSQGRESSPLHFGNGTRLTVT.

V is TRBV4-3 and J is TRBJ2-5; tentatively, D is TRBD2 (6 bases). Germline V CDR1 and CDR2: LGHNA, YSLEER. The V and J ends lost 0 bases and 5 bases respectively, with 16 bases between them. CDR3 length equals 16 residues. The CDR3 sequence: CASSQDSGRGGETQYF. The CDR3, as DNA: TGCGCCAGCAGCCAAGATTCCGGGAGAGGAGGGGAGACCCAGTACTTC.

The chain combines TRBV4-1 with TRBJ2-3, with 7 positions matching TRBD2. The CDR3 extends over 18 amino acids. Trimming at V came to 0 bases and at J to 0 bases, leaving 9 bases not matched to a gene. Germline loops: CDR1 MGHRA, CDR2 YSYEKL. The chain's CDR3 is CASSQDGVGGRSTDTQYF. DNA of the CDR3: TGCGCCAGCAGCCAAGACGGGGTCGGCGGGAGAAGCACAGATACGCAGTATTTT.

V usage is TRBV25-1 and J usage is TRBJ2-2; no firm D call. The CDR3 contains 14 residues. From germline, CDR1 is MGHDK and CDR2 SYGVNS. The V gene lost 5 bases and the J gene lost 0 bases, with 7 bases spanning the gap. The CDR3 nucleotides are TGTGCCAGCAGTAAGTCAGCGAACACCGGGGAGCTGTTTTTT. It is translated as CASSKSANTGELFF.

The rearrangement uses TRBV2 and TRBJ1-1; D perhaps matches TRBD1 (5 bases). Germline values: CDR1 SNHLY, CDR2 FYNNEI. This CDR3 spans 14 amino acids. The ends were cut back, 0 bases at V and 3 bases at J, with 8 bases in the middle. This CDR3 reads CASSEAGLHTEAFF. As DNA, the CDR3 is TGTGCCAGCAGTGAAGCGGGACTTCACACTGAAGCTTTCTTT.

CDR3 region: CASSLDRENEQFF. CDR3 in DNA: TGTGCCAGCAGCTTAGATCGCGAAAATGAGCAGTTCTTC. The gene calls are TRBV11-3 and TRBJ2-1; D gene unclear. Germline CDR1 SGHNT, CDR2 YENEEA. CDR3 length equals 13 residues. V lost 0 bases, J lost 7 bases, and 7 bases lay in between.

This clone occurred a few times. The chain has TRBV6-6 and TRBJ1-2; D is unresolved. The germline V and J ends were trimmed by 7 bases and 2 bases, with 5 bases remaining between them. This CDR3 is 11 amino acids long. Germline-derived CDR1 and CDR2 are MNHNY and SVGAGI (reference sequence). CDR3: CASTDNYGYTF. The CDR3, as DNA: TGTGCCAGCACTGACAACTATGGCTACACCTTC.

The chain is built from TRBV28 and TRBJ1-4; 12 bases align to TRBD1. The CDR3 is 15 amino acids. In germline, CDR1 is MDHEN, CDR2 SYDVKM. Unmatched junction bases numbered 5, after V lost 5 bases and J lost 7 bases. CDR3 sequence (DNA): TGTGCCAGCAGTCGCCCGGGACAGGGGGCTGAAAAACTGTTTTTT. Translation gives CASSRPGQGAEKLFF.

This rearrangement joins TRBV10-2 to TRBJ2-1; 8 positions match TRBD2. This CDR3 contains 15 residues. Trimming took 5 bases from V and 9 from J; bases not matched to a gene: 12. Germline V lookup: CDR1 WSHSY, CDR2 SAAADI. The CDR3 nucleotides read TGCGCCAGCAGTTTTTCAGGAGCGGGAGCGGTTGAGCAGTTCTTC. It codes for CASSFSGAGAVEQFF.

This clone appeared a few times. The rearrangement uses TRBV2 and TRBJ1-5, with D uncertain. This CDR3 spans 12 amino acids. The V end was cut by 0 bases, the J end by 4 bases, with 1 base between. Germline V gene data show CDR1 as SNHLY and CDR2 as FYNNEI. DNA for the CDR3: TGTGCCAGCAGTGAAGCGAATCAGCCCCAGCATTTT. Translated, it gives CASSEANQPQHF.

The chain recombines TRBV7-8 with TRBJ1-1; TRBD1 is a possible D gene (5 bases). Germline V gene lookup returns CDR1 SGHVS and CDR2 FQNEAQ. Trimming shortened V by 1 base and J by 1 base, and 7 bases separated the two germline ends. The CDR3 is 14 amino acids. CDR3 DNA sequence: TGTGCCAGCAGCTTAGAGGGACGGAACACTGAAGCTTTCTTT. It yields the protein CASSLEGRNTEAFF.

J is TRBJ1-4 and V is TRBV5-1; no definite D call. In germline, CDR1 is SGHRS, CDR2 YFSETQ. The CDR3 extends over 16 amino acids. Between the trimmed V and J ends, which lost 0 bases and 5 bases, there was a span of 14 bases. Written as DNA, the CDR3 is TGCGCCAGCAGCTTGGCCGATCACGTGAAGAATGAAAAACTGTTTTTT. Its translation: CASSLADHVKNEKLFF.